The 10 T cell receptor beta chains below all came from one sample that was sequenced in a study of T-cell memory formation after mild COVID-19. Each CDR3 protein gets one entry after TCRdb re-called the 5' RACE reads with MiXCR. The table shows roughly 380,000 distinct CDR3 sequences, with over 25% occurring only once. What was sequenced was PBMCs or a T cell subset sorted from them (not recorded which). These TCRs come from an adult woman who had mild COVID-19 (a few samples of this study predate the infection). Cell type and time point are not known.

This clonotype was picked up a small number of times. The V call is TRBV7-8, the J call TRBJ2-7, with D hard to call. Germline values: CDR1 SGHVS, CDR2 FQNEAQ. The V and J ends lost 3 bases and 6 bases respectively, with 6 bases between them. CDR3 length: 11 residues. The CDR3 here is CASSLEPEQYF. Here the CDR3 DNA reads TGTGCCAGCAGCTTGGAACCCGAGCAGTACTTC.

A single count supports this clonotype. This chain connects TRBV5-6 to TRBJ1-6; no firm D call. Trimming took off 1 base at V and 6 bases at J, with 8 bases between the two ends. The CDR3 is made up of 14 amino acids. Germline CDR1 SGHDT, CDR2 YYEEEE. CDR3 loop: CASSLWVLNSPLHF. Here the CDR3 DNA reads TGTGCCAGCAGCTTGTGGGTCCTTAATTCACCCCTCCACTTT.

This chain uses TRBV25-1 with TRBJ2-1, with D possibly being TRBD2 (6 bases). Trimming stripped 8 bases from V and 0 bases from J, with 17 bases between. Germline CDR1 and CDR2: MGHDK and SYGVNS. The CDR3 runs to 16 residues. CDR3 sequence reads: CASQDLVGGSYNEQFF. The CDR3 bases are TGTGCCAGCCAGGATTTAGTCGGGGGCTCCTACAATGAGCAGTTCTTC.

This sequence joins TRBV5-1 and TRBJ1-5; 8 bases fit TRBD1. The J segment lost 2 bases and the V segment lost 4 bases, leaving 5 bases of the junction unmatched. The germline V gene has CDR1 SGHRS and CDR2 YFSETQ. The CDR3 spans 15 residues. CDR3 loop: CASSVGGQGNQPQHF. CDR3 nucleotide sequence: TGCGCCAGCAGCGTCGGGGGACAGGGCAATCAGCCCCAGCATTTT.

The J gene is TRBJ2-3, the V gene TRBV5-1, with D perhaps being TRBD1 or TRBD2 (5 bases each). V lost 6 bases to trimming and J lost 3 bases, with 14 bases between them. There are 14 residues in the CDR3. Germline V gives CDR1 SGHRS, CDR2 YFSETQ. The CDR3 DNA reads as TGCGCCAGCAATGGGGGAGAGGGGACAGATACGCAGTATTTT. This codes for CASNGGEGTDTQYF.

The chain has TRBV12-3 or TRBV12-4 and TRBJ1-5; D call uncertain. The CDR3 loop spans 12 amino acids. The ends were cut back, 6 bases at V and 0 bases at J, with 3 bases in the middle. The CDR3 DNA reads TGTGCCAGCAGCTATAGCAATCAGCCCCAGCATTTT. This gives the protein CASSYSNQPQHF.

CDR3 DNA sequence: TGCAGTGCTAGTGAGAATCAAGAGACCCAGTACTTC. Its protein is CSASENQETQYF. This chain connects TRBV20-1 to TRBJ2-5; no clear D gene. With 3 bases removed from V and 2 bases from J, the gap between germline ends came to 7 bases. Germline V CDR1 and CDR2: DFQATT, SNEGSKA (reference sequence). There are 12 residues in the CDR3.

A few counts support this clonotype. The chain has TRBV12-3 or TRBV12-4 and TRBJ1-1; 7 bases fit TRBD1. This CDR3 comprises 17 residues. The V segment lost 6 bases and the J segment 0 bases; nucleotides outside the gene matches: 13. CDR3 sequence (DNA): TGTGCCAGCAGGACCAGGGGGTCCCGAAGTGTGAACACTGAAGCTTTCTTT. It is translated as CASRTRGSRSVNTEAFF.

This chain links TRBV5-1 with TRBJ2-2; tentatively, D is TRBD1 or TRBD2 (6 bases each). CDR1 and CDR2 (germline): SGHRS, YFSETQ. The CDR3 loop spans 18 amino acids. Trimming shortened V by 1 base and J by 5 bases, and 21 bases separated the two germline ends. The CDR3 DNA is TGCGCCAGCAGCTTGATTTATGTAACGGGGGCGCGAACCGGGGAGCTGTTTTTT. Translating gives CASSLIYVTGARTGELFF. The full variable domain, with the rest looked up from reference TRBV5-1 and TRBJ2-2, is KAGVTQTPRYLIKTRGQQVTLSCSPISGHRSVSWYQQTPGQGLQFLFEYFSETQRNKGNFPGRFSGRQFSNSRSEMNVSTLELGDSALYLCASSLIYVTGARTGELFFGEGSRLTVL.

The rearrangement uses TRBV18 and TRBJ2-3; D gene ambiguous. The germline gives CDR1 KGHSH, CDR2 LQKENI. The CDR3 runs 14 residues. V shed 3 bases and J shed 2 bases, with 9 bases lying between them. DNA for the CDR3: TGTGCCAGCTCACCTCAGGACCACACAGATACGCAGTATTTT. Protein product: CASSPQDHTDTQYF.